This TCR beta chain came from a study of PD-1 blockade in classical Hodgkin lymphoma. Study-wide points: Newly diagnosed and completely responding patients shared comparable baseline diversity. Only CD4+ TCR diversity, not CD8+, had risen significantly by C4D1. Differences between repertoires have undefined causes, possibly disease activity or prior therapy.

The repertoire was sequenced with immunoSEQ multiplex PCR; TCRdb's copy has only in-frame clones and lacks some. The table has about 93,000 clones, around nine tenths seen once. The CDR3 has 13 amino acids. Looked up from germline, CDR1 is SSHAT and CDR2 is FNYEAQ (reference sequence). Brentuximab vedotin exposure varied among the patients, all of whom had relapsed after autologous stem cell transplantation. The patients, who had relapsed/refractory classical Hodgkin lymphoma, achieved best responses of complete response, partial response or progressive disease. For this clone: The antigen is not known. An end of the junction differs from the germline gene, which may be a read error.

The gene calls are TRBV7-7 and TRBJ1-5; D is unclear. The clonotype was recovered from a human donor with classical Hodgkin lymphoma. Source: peripheral blood mononuclear cells (PBMCs), taken before the second cycle of nivolumab. Here the CDR3 DNA reads TGTGCTAGCAGCTTAGCCAAGGGATCGCCCCAGCATTTT. This translates into CASSLAKGSPQHF.